These 28 T cell receptor beta chains originate from one sample sequenced in a study of persistence of HIV-infected CD4 T cells. The antigens these receptors bind are not known. The stimulus was lysate of CMV-infected fibroblasts, approximately 9.7 ug/mL. Sorted nonresponding memory CD4+ T cells were CD40L-negative, CD69-negative, CD45RO-high. This was the immunoSEQ version 4 assay in survey mode. Libraries were prepared by immunoSEQ multiplex PCR; TCRdb keeps only in-frame clonotypes and omits some of them. The data hold about 48,000 clones, with about 80% observed a single time. The specimen comprised CD4+ T cells sorted from PBMCs after roughly 18-hour stimulation, sampled from a patient who received antiretroviral therapy. These receptors came from an adult man with HIV who was CMV-seropositive.

V usage is TRBV11-2 and J usage is TRBJ2-3, with TRBD1 identical over 9 bases. In germline, CDR1 is SGHAT, CDR2 FQNNGV. With 5 bases clipped from V and 4 bases from J, the junction kept 10 bases outside the gene matches. This CDR3 comprises 16 residues. The DNA of the CDR3 is TGTGCCAGCAGCGCTAGGACAGGGGTGCGGGCAGATACGCAGTATTTT. Translating it yields CASSARTGVRADTQYF. Variable domain in full (rest from reference TRBV11-2 and TRBJ2-3): EAGVAQSPRYKIIEKRQSVAFWCNPISGHATLYWYQQILGQGPKLLIQFQNNGVVDDSQLPKDRFSAERLKGVDSTLKIQPAKLEDSAVYLCASSARTGVRADTQYFGPGTRLTVL.

V usage is TRBV19 and J usage is TRBJ1-5, with D hard to call. This CDR3 contains 13 residues. Germline V CDR1 and CDR2: LNHDA, SQIVND (reference sequence). V lost 9 bases and J lost 4, with 13 bases in between. CDR3 residues: CASQGESNQPQHF. In DNA form, the CDR3 reads TGTGCCAGCCAAGGAGAATCTAATCAGCCCCAGCATTTT.

The chain couples TRBV7-2 to TRBJ1-1; tentatively, D is TRBD1 (5 bases). Trimming stripped 1 base from V and 0 bases from J, with 6 bases between. Looked up from germline, CDR1 is SGHTA and CDR2 is FQGNSA. This CDR3 spans 14 amino acids. The CDR3 nucleotides read TGTGCCAGCAGCTTAGACAGGTTGAACACTGAAGCTTTCTTT. Its protein product is CASSLDRLNTEAFF.

The V call is TRBV21-1, the J call TRBJ2-1; the listed D gene, TRBD2, was not tested against the DNA. TRBV21-1 has pseudogene status. CDR3 size: 14 residues. The CDR3 nucleotides read TGTGCCAGCAGCATTACGCGATACTACAATGAGCAGTTCTTC. It codes for CASSITRYYNEQFF.

This sequence joins TRBV14 and TRBJ1-1, with 10 bases lining up with TRBD1. With 1 base clipped from V and 4 bases from J, the junction kept 3 bases outside the gene matches. The CDR3 sequence is 15 residues long. Germline V gene data show CDR1 as SGHDN and CDR2 as FVKESK. CDR3 region: CASSQVRTGGTEAFF. Here the CDR3 DNA reads TGTGCCAGCAGCCAAGTGCGGACAGGGGGCACTGAAGCTTTCTTT.

The genes are TRBV3-1 (or the pseudogene TRBV3-2) and TRBJ2-5; 11 nucleotides agree with TRBD1. From germline, CDR1 is LGHDT and CDR2 YNNKEL (reference sequence). This CDR3 is built from 15 residues. Unmatched junction bases numbered 6, after V lost 4 bases and J lost 5 bases. CDR3 protein: CASSLRTGGWETQYF. The CDR3 nucleotides read TGTGCCAGCAGCCTAAGGACAGGGGGCTGGGAGACCCAGTACTTC.

CDR3 loop: CASRLPGTGAFF. In DNA form, the CDR3 reads TGTGCCAGCAGGCTTCCCGGGACAGGGGCTTTCTTT. The chain uses TRBV6-5 and TRBJ1-1; 9 bases align to TRBD1. This CDR3 is built from 12 residues. The trim removed 6 bases at V and 11 bases at J, leaving 7 bases unmatched. Germline CDR1 reads MNHEY; CDR2 reads SVGAGI.

The chain carries TRBV5-1 and TRBJ1-4, with TRBD1 matching over 10 bases. This CDR3 comprises 15 residues. Germline V gives CDR1 SGHRS, CDR2 YFSETQ. V was clipped by 4 bases and J by 7 bases; unmatched bases: 7. CDR3 in DNA: TGCGCCAGCAGCGGGACCGGGACAGGGGCTGAAAAACTGTTTTTT. Its translation: CASSGTGTGAEKLFF.

The rearrangement uses TRBV6-5 and TRBJ1-2, with TRBD1 matching over 11 bases. Germline-derived CDR1 and CDR2 are MNHEY and SVGAGI. Unmatched junction bases numbered 6, after V lost 2 bases and J lost 4 bases. The CDR3 consists of 16 residues. The CDR3 spells CASSYPRTGGGYGYTF. DNA of the CDR3: TGTGCCAGCAGTTACCCACGGACAGGGGGCGGCTATGGCTACACCTTC.

This clone has just a few counts. The genes are TRBV2 and TRBJ1-1, with D possibly TRBD1 on 6 matching bases. V was pared by 4 bases and J by 4 bases, with 16 bases between. This CDR3 comprises 15 residues. Germline V gene sequence: CDR1 SNHLY, CDR2 FYNNEI. CDR3: CASSAGRGYGTEAFF. The CDR3 nucleotides read TGTGCCAGCAGTGCCGGTAGGGGGTATGGCACTGAAGCTTTCTTT.

The gene calls are TRBV6-5 and TRBJ2-1; the match to TRBD1 covers 10 bases. The CDR3 consists of 15 residues. The germline CDR1 and CDR2 sequences are MNHEY and SVGAGI. Unmatched junction bases numbered 10, after V lost 6 bases and J lost 8 bases. DNA for the CDR3: TGTGCCAGCAGGTACACCGGGACAGGGGTTGATGAGCAGTTCTTC. Protein: CASRYTGTGVDEQFF.

V and J are TRBV7-8 and TRBJ1-1; D is perhaps TRBD1 (5 bases). The CDR3 has 14 amino acids. The germline V gene has CDR1 SGHVS and CDR2 FQNEAQ. V lost 5 bases and J 1 base, leaving 11 bases between the germline ends. Here the CDR3 reads CASSKVGANTEAFF. The CDR3 DNA reads TGTGCCAGCAGCAAGGTAGGGGCGAACACTGAAGCTTTCTTT. Based on the CDR3 plus reference TRBV7-8 and TRBJ1-1, the full variable domain is GAGVSQSPRYKVAKRGQDVALRCDPISGHVSLFWYQQALGQGPEFLTYFQNEAQLDKSGLPSDRFFAERPEGSVSTLKIQRTQQEDSAVYLCASSKVGANTEAFFGQGTRLTVV.

The V gene is TRBV5-1, the J gene TRBJ1-1, with a possible D match to TRBD1 (5 bases). Germline V lookup: CDR1 SGHRS, CDR2 YFSETQ. The CDR3 spans 14 residues. Trimming shortened V by 0 bases and J by 5 bases, and 11 bases separated the two germline ends. The CDR3 DNA reads TGCGCCAGCAGCTTGGGTGCGGGGGGGACTGAAGCTTTCTTT. It codes for CASSLGAGGTEAFF. The variable domain in full, with the rest retrieved from reference TRBV5-1 and TRBJ1-1, is KAGVTQTPRYLIKTRGQQVTLSCSPISGHRSVSWYQQTPGQGLQFLFEYFSETQRNKGNFPGRFSGRQFSNSRSEMNVSTLELGDSALYLCASSLGAGGTEAFFGQGTRLTVV.

CDR3 in amino acids: CASSPLANYGYTF. For the CDR3, the DNA is TGTGCCAGCAGCCCCTTGGCCAACTATGGCTACACCTTC. This chain links TRBV7-9 with TRBJ1-2, with no clear D. V lost 5 bases, J lost 2 bases, and 9 bases lay in between. This CDR3 comprises 13 residues. Germline CDR1 SEHNR, CDR2 FQNEAQ (reference sequence).

This clone is labeled medium-sized (0.01 to 0.1%). The identical CDR3 is also encoded by other nucleotide sequences in the sample. The genes are TRBV29-1 and TRBJ1-2, with 8 bases lining up with TRBD1. The CDR3 extends over 11 amino acids. Germline CDR1 and CDR2: SQVTM and ANQGSEA. Trimming at V came to 7 bases and at J to 4 bases, leaving 2 bases not matched to a gene. CDR3 sequence: CSAGTGYGYTF. CDR3 nucleotides: TGCAGCGCTGGGACAGGCTATGGCTACACCTTC.

This rearrangement joins TRBV9 to TRBJ2-2; 9 bases agree with TRBD2. V was pared by 3 bases and J by 8 bases, with 5 bases of the junction left unmatched. The CDR3 is made up of 14 amino acids. The germline gives CDR1 SGDLS, CDR2 YYNGEE. The CDR3 DNA follows: TGTGCCAGCAGCGGGGGGACTAGCTCAGGGGAGCTGTTTTTT. Its translation is CASSGGTSSGELFF.

The chain uses TRBV15 and TRBJ1-3; TRBD1 matches 7 bases. Trimming cost V 7 bases and J 2 bases; bases outside gene matches: 5. Germline CDR1 and CDR2: LNHNV and YYDKDF (reference sequence). The CDR3 covers 14 residues. CDR3 amino acids: CATNRGFAGNTIYF. The CDR3 DNA reads TGTGCCACCAACAGGGGTTTCGCTGGAAACACCATATATTTT. The whole variable domain, filled in from reference TRBV15 and TRBJ1-3, reads DAMVIQNPRYQVTQFGKPVTLSCSQTLNHNVMYWYQQKSSQAPKLLFHYYDKDFNNEADTPDNFQSRRPNTSFCFLDIRSPGLGDTAMYLCATNRGFAGNTIYFGEGSWLTVV.

The V call is TRBV29-1, the J call TRBJ1-1, with D perhaps TRBD1 (5 bases). Germline V gives CDR1 SQVTM, CDR2 ANQGSEA. CDR3 length equals 13 residues. Between the trimmed V and J ends, which lost 7 bases and 1 base, there was a span of 13 bases. CDR3 nucleotide sequence: TGCAGCGCCCTGAGGGGAACGAACACTGAAGCTTTCTTT. This encodes CSALRGTNTEAFF.

This chain connects TRBV29-1 to TRBJ1-3; TRBD1 agrees at 7 bases. The germline V gene has CDR1 SQVTM and CDR2 ANQGSEA. With 5 bases clipped from V and 0 bases from J, the junction kept 10 bases outside the gene matches. This CDR3 spans 16 amino acids. CDR3 in amino acids: CSVSPGTAISGNTIYF. CDR3 in DNA: TGCAGCGTTAGCCCCGGGACAGCGATCTCTGGAAACACCATATATTTT.

J is TRBJ1-3 and V is TRBV3-1 (or the pseudogene TRBV3-2), with 7 bases fitting TRBD1. CDR3 length: 15 amino acids. Germline V gene lookup returns CDR1 LGHDT and CDR2 YNNKEL (reference sequence). After removal of 8 bases from V and 0 bases from J, the junction contained 7 bases not matched to a gene. The CDR3 region is CASGRDSRSGNTIYF. DNA for the CDR3: TGTGCCAGCGGACGGGACAGCCGCTCTGGAAACACCATATATTTT.

The chain carries TRBV28 and TRBJ2-2; D tentatively reads TRBD1 or TRBD2 (5 bases each). Trimming removed 2 bases at V and 0 bases at J, with 10 bases between. CDR3 length: 16 residues. Germline CDR1 and CDR2: MDHEN and SYDVKM. CDR3 sequence: CASSLGGGSNTGELFF. The CDR3 DNA reads TGTGCCAGCAGTTTAGGTGGGGGATCGAACACCGGGGAGCTGTTTTTT.

V is TRBV30 and J is TRBJ1-2; tentative D call: TRBD1 (6 bases). Germline V lookup: CDR1 GTSNPN, CDR2 SVGIG (reference sequence). The CDR3 covers 12 residues. Deletions cut 4 bases from V and 8 bases from J, with 14 bases between. This chain's CDR3 is CAWTRQGKGYTF. CDR3 DNA sequence: TGTGCCTGGACGCGGCAGGGGAAGGGCTACACCTTC.

V is TRBV28 and J is TRBJ2-4; D possibly corresponds to TRBD2 (6 bases). This CDR3 is built from 14 residues. Germline V CDR1 and CDR2: MDHEN, SYDVKM. V lost 6 bases and J 0 bases, leaving 9 bases between the germline ends. CDR3 amino acids: CASRAGLAKNIQYF. In nucleotides, the CDR3 is TGTGCCAGCAGGGCGGGACTAGCCAAAAACATTCAGTACTTC. The variable domain in full, with the rest retrieved from reference TRBV28 and TRBJ2-4, is DVKVTQSSRYLVKRTGEKVFLECVQDMDHENMFWYRQDPGLGLRLIYFSYDVKMKEKGDIPEGYSVSREKKERFSLILESASTNQTSMYLCASRAGLAKNIQYFGAGTRLSVL.

This clone was seen a few times. V gene TRBV5-4 combines with J gene TRBJ2-7; D not resolved. Germline values: CDR1 SGHNT, CDR2 YYREEE (reference sequence). This CDR3 contains 13 residues. V was trimmed by 4 bases and J by 3 bases, leaving 11 bases between them. The CDR3 DNA reads as TGTGCCAGCAGCCAGGACGGAGTCTACGAGCAGTACTTC. This sequence encodes CASSQDGVYEQYF.

V is TRBV5-3 and J is TRBJ2-7; perhaps TRBD2 as D (6 bases). TRBV5-3 is filed as an ORF, its function uncertain. The CDR3 has 15 residues. Trimming stripped 4 bases from V and 0 bases from J, with 14 bases between. CDR3 nucleotides: TGTGCCAGAAGCAGGGGACTTCATAGCTCCTACGAGCAGTACTTC. It is translated as CARSRGLHSSYEQYF.

This clone was picked up one time. This chain joins TRBV6-2 or TRBV6-3 and TRBJ2-5; D is perhaps TRBD1 or TRBD2 (5 bases each). The CDR3 consists of 16 residues. The germline V gene has CDR1 MNHEY and CDR2 SVGEGT. V dropped 4 bases and J dropped 2 bases, with 17 bases sitting between them. The CDR3 bases are TGTGCCAGCAGTTCTTTGGGGGAGACGTCTCAAGAGACCCAGTACTTC. Protein product: CASSSLGETSQETQYF.

The chain is built from TRBV6-5 and TRBJ2-2; 10 bases align to TRBD1. From germline, CDR1 is MNHEY and CDR2 SVGAGI. Losses at the gene ends were 11 bases for V and 4 bases for J; bases not matched to a gene: 10. The CDR3 is 15 amino acids. In DNA, the CDR3 is TGTGCCCTCTCAGGGACAGGGGCCCCCACCGGGGAGCTGTTTTTT. Residues: CALSGTGAPTGELFF.

V is TRBV2 and J is TRBJ1-2, with 8 nucleotides matching TRBD1. J lost 7 bases, V lost 3 bases, and 4 bases had no gene match. The CDR3 is made up of 13 amino acids. The germline gives CDR1 SNHLY, CDR2 FYNNEI. The CDR3 nucleotides read TGTGCCAGCAGTGATGAAACAGGGGGTGGCTACACCTTC. Translating gives CASSDETGGGYTF.